The 13 T cell receptor beta chains reported below all come from one sample, sequenced in a study of cytomegalovirus exposure and HLA in healthy donors. With 60 Vbeta and 13 Jbeta primers, the PCR was carried out. Sequenced by immunoSEQ multiplex PCR; TCRdb stores in-frame clones only, minus some. Here the sample spans approximately 100,000 clones, around 10% being singletons. Material: PBMCs. The receptors come from a man aged 45 to 65 in good health and CMV-seropositive.

In its sample, this clone was seen a few times. V usage is TRBV6-1 and J usage is TRBJ1-5; TRBD1 matches at 7 bases. The ends lost 6 bases at V and 1 base at J; junction bases unmatched: 6. The CDR3 is made up of 15 amino acids. Germline CDR1 is MNHNS and CDR2 is SASEGT. The DNA for the CDR3 is TGTGCCAGCAGGGCGGACAGGACCAGCAATCAGCCCCAGCATTTT. It specifies CASRADRTSNQPQHF.

The chain is built from TRBV19 and TRBJ2-2; 7 bases align to TRBD2. Germline loops: CDR1 LNHDA, CDR2 SQIVND (reference sequence). The CDR3 is made up of 15 amino acids. Trimming took 6 bases from V and 9 from J; bases not matched to a gene: 13. CDR3: CASRIPAAGARELFF. DNA of the CDR3: TGTGCCAGTAGAATCCCTGCCGCGGGAGCCAGGGAGCTGTTTTTT.

This clone was recorded a few times. The V call is TRBV27, the J call TRBJ2-1; 8 nucleotides match TRBD2. Germline lookup yields CDR1 MNHEY and CDR2 SMNVEV (reference sequence). The CDR3 spans 11 residues. The trim removed 6 bases at V and 14 bases at J, leaving 6 bases unmatched. In DNA, the CDR3 is TGTGCCAGCAGCTTTAGCGGGAAGGAGTTCTTC. Translation gives CASSFSGKEFF.

V is TRBV9 and J is TRBJ2-2, with a possible D match to TRBD2 (6 bases). The CDR3 covers 15 residues. Germline V gene sequence: CDR1 SGDLS, CDR2 YYNGEE. V was clipped by 4 bases and J by 4 bases, with 14 bases between them. CDR3 sequence: CASSPDLATTGELFF. The CDR3 DNA reads as TGTGCCAGCAGCCCAGACCTAGCGACCACCGGGGAGCTGTTTTTT.

This clone was recorded a few times. The rearrangement uses TRBV27 and TRBJ1-1, with D maybe TRBD1 (6 bases). The V gene lost 1 base and the J gene lost 0 bases, with 12 bases spanning the gap. This CDR3 is built from 16 residues. Germline V gives CDR1 MNHEY, CDR2 SMNVEV (reference sequence). This CDR3 reads CASSLFGTSMNTEAFF. CDR3 in DNA: TGTGCCAGCAGTTTATTCGGGACATCGATGAACACTGAAGCTTTCTTT.

This clone was recorded a few times. The chain carries TRBV11-2 and TRBJ2-7; D perhaps matches TRBD2 (5 bases). CDR3 size: 16 residues. V shed 6 bases and J shed 0 bases, with 18 bases lying between them. Germline V gene sequence: CDR1 SGHAT, CDR2 FQNNGV. The CDR3 region is CASSRASEGSSYEQYF. The CDR3 DNA reads TGTGCCAGCAGTCGAGCTTCCGAGGGCAGCTCCTACGAGCAGTACTTC.

The rearrangement uses TRBV6-1 and TRBJ2-2; 7 bases fit TRBD2. Unmatched junction bases numbered 3, after V lost 2 bases and J lost 0 bases. Germline CDR1 is MNHNS and CDR2 is SASEGT. The CDR3 covers 16 residues. CDR3 loop: CASSERSGANTGELFF. CDR3 DNA sequence: TGTGCCAGCAGTGAACGAAGCGGGGCGAACACCGGGGAGCTGTTTTTT.

The V gene is TRBV4-2, the J gene TRBJ2-5, with D unclear. Germline lookup yields CDR1 LGHNA and CDR2 YNFKEQ. V was cut by 0 bases and J by 4 bases, with 24 bases left in between. CDR3 size: 19 residues. The CDR3 bases are TGTGCCAGCAGCCAAGATTCTGGCCAGTCTCGACCTAGGCCAGAGACCCAGTACTTC. Its protein is CASSQDSGQSRPRPETQYF.

The genes are TRBV27 and TRBJ2-6; perhaps TRBD1 as D (5 bases). Germline V lookup: CDR1 MNHEY, CDR2 SMNVEV (reference sequence). The CDR3 length is 13 residues. V was clipped by 8 bases and J by 1 base, with 6 bases between them. CDR3 protein: CASAGSGANVLTF. The CDR3 DNA reads as TGTGCCAGCGCAGGGTCTGGGGCCAACGTCCTGACTTTC.

The chain carries TRBV12-5 and TRBJ1-5, with D perhaps matching TRBD1 (5 bases). This CDR3 has 15 amino acids. CDR1 LGHNT and CDR2 FRNRAP come from the germline V gene. Trimming shortened V by 0 bases and J by 3 bases, and 9 bases separated the two germline ends. This CDR3 is CASGLVSGYNQPQHF. CDR3 nucleotides: TGTGCTAGTGGTTTGGTGTCAGGGTACAATCAGCCCCAGCATTTT.

CDR3 in amino acids: CASSLQGADTQYF. CDR3 nucleotides: TGTGCCAGCAGTTTGCAGGGCGCAGATACGCAGTATTTT. This chain joins TRBV28 and TRBJ2-3; perhaps TRBD1 as D (5 bases). CDR3 length: 13 residues. Germline V gives CDR1 MDHEN, CDR2 SYDVKM. Trimming pared 3 bases from V and 4 bases from J, leaving 8 bases between.

This clone appeared a few times. The chain recombines TRBV27 with TRBJ1-5; D is unclear. V was clipped by 5 bases and J by 2 bases, with 16 bases between them. Germline-derived CDR1 and CDR2 are MNHEY and SMNVEV (reference sequence). The CDR3 has 16 amino acids. CDR3 sequence: CASSPLSTRGNQPQHF. The CDR3 nucleotides are TGTGCCAGCAGTCCTCTATCCACTAGGGGCAATCAGCCCCAGCATTTT.

The chain uses TRBV4-2 and TRBJ2-7, with 7 bases that match TRBD1. CDR1 is LGHNA and CDR2 is YNFKEQ in the germline V gene. J lost 0 bases, V lost 4 bases, and 12 bases had no gene match. The CDR3 consists of 17 residues. In DNA, the CDR3 is TGTGCCAGCAGCCCAATAGGAGCACAGGGGCTCTCCTACGAGCAGTACTTC. Its translation: CASSPIGAQGLSYEQYF.